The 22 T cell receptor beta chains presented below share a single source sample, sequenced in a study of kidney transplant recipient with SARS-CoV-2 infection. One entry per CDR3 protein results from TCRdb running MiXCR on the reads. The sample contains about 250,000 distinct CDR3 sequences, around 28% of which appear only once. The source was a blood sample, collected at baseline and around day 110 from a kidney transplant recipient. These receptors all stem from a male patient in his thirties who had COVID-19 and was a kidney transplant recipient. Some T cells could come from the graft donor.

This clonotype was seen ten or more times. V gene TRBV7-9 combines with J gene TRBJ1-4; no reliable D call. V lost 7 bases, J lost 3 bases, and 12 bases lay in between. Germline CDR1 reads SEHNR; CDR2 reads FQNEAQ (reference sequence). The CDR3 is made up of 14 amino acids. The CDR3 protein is CASTSRGSNEKLFF. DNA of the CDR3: TGTGCCAGCACTTCTAGAGGGTCTAATGAAAAACTGTTTTTT.

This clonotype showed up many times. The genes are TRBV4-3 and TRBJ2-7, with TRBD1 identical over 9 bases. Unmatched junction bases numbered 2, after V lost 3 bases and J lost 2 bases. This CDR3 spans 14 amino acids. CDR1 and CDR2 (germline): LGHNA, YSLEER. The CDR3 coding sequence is TGCGCCAGCAGCCAGTGGGACAGGGCCTACGAGCAGTACTTC. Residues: CASSQWDRAYEQYF.

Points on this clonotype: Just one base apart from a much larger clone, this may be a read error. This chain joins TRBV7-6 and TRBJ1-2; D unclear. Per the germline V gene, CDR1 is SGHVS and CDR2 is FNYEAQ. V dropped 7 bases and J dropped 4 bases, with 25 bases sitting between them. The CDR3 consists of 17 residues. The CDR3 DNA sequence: TGTGCCAGCAACTGTGCAAGTGAATCTCGAAAGACCTATGGCTACACCTTC. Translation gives CASNCASESRKTYGYTF.

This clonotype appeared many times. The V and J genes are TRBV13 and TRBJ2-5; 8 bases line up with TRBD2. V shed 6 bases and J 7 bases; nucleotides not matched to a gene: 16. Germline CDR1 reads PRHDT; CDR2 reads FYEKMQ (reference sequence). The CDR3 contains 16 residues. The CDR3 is CASRRTSGLSRVTQYF. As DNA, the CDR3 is TGTGCCAGCAGGCGTACTAGCGGTTTATCAAGGGTGACCCAGTACTTC.

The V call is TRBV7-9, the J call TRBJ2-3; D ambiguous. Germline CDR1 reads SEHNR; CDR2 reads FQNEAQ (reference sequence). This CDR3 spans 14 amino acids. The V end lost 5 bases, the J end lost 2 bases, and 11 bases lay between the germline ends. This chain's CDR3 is CASSATWITDTQYF. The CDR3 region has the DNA TGTGCCAGCAGCGCAACGTGGATCACAGATACGCAGTATTTT.

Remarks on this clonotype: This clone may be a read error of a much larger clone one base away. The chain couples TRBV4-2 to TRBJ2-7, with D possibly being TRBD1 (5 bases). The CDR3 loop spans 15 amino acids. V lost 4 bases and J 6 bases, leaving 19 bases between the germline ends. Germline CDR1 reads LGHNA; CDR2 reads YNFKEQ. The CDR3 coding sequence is TGTGCCAGCAGCCGAGATAGAAACAGGATAGGCGAGCAGTACTTC. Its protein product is CASSRDRNRIGEQYF.

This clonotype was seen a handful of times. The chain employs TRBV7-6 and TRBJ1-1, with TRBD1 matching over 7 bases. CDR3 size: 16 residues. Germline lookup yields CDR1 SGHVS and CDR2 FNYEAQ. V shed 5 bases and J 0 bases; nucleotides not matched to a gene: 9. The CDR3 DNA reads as TGTGCCAGCAGCCAGCCCCGGGGACAGATGAACACTGAAGCTTTCTTT. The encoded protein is CASSQPRGQMNTEAFF.

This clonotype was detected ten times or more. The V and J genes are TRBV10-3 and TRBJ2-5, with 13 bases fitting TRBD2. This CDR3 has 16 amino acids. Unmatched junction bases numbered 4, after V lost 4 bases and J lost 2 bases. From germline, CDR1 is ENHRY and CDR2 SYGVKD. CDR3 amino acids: CAISAGTSGDQETQYF. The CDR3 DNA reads TGTGCCATCAGTGCTGGGACTAGCGGGGATCAAGAGACCCAGTACTTC.

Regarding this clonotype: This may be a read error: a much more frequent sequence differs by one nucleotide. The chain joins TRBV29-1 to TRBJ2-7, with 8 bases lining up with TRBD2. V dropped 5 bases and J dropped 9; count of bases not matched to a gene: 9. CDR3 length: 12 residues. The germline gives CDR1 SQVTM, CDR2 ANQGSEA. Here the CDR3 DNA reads TGCAGCGTTCCGACTAGCGCTGGCGGGCAGTACTTC. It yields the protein CSVPTSAGGQYF.

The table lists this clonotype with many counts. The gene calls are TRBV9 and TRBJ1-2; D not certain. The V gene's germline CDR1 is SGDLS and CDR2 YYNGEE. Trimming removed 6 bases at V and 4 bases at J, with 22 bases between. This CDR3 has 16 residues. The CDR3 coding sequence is TGTGCCAGCAAGGCGTTGTACTCAAGAAAGACCTATGGCTACACCTTC. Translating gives CASKALYSRKTYGYTF. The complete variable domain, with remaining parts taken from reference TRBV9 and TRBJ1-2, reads DSGVTQTPKHLITATGQRVTLRCSPRSGDLSVYWYQQSLDQGLQFLIQYYNGEERAKGNILERFSAQQFPDLHSELNLSSLELGDSALYFCASKALYSRKTYGYTFGSGTRLTVV.

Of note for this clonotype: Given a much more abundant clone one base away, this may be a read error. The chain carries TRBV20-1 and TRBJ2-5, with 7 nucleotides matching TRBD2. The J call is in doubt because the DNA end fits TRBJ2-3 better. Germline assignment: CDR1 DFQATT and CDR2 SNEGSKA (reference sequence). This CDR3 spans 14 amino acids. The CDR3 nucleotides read TGCAGTGCTAGAGTCGCCGGGGGGACCGATACGCAGTATTTT. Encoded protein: CSARVAGGTDTQYF.

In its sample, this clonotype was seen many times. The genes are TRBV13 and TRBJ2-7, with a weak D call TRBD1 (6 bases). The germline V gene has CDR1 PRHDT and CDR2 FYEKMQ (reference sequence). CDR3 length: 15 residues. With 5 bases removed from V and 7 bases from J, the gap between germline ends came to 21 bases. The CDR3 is CASSTRTDPHYEQYF. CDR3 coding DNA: TGTGCCAGCAGCACCCGGACAGACCCACACTATGAGCAGTACTTC.

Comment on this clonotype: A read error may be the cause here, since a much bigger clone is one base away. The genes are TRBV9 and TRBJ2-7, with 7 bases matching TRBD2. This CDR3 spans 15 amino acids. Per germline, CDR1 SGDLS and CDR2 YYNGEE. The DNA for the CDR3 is TGTGCCAGCAGCCCGAGGGACTACCAGGGTGACGAGCGGTACTTC. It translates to CASSPRDYQGDERYF.

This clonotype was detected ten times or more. CDR3 in DNA: TGTGCCAGCAGCTTGCAAGGACAGCCCGGGGAGCTGTTTTTT. It specifies CASSLQGQPGELFF. The chain uses TRBV5-4 and TRBJ2-2; TRBD1 might be the D (6 bases). Between the trimmed V and J ends, which lost 1 base and 6 bases, there was a span of 10 bases. The CDR3 has 14 amino acids. Germline values: CDR1 SGHNT, CDR2 YYREEE (reference sequence).

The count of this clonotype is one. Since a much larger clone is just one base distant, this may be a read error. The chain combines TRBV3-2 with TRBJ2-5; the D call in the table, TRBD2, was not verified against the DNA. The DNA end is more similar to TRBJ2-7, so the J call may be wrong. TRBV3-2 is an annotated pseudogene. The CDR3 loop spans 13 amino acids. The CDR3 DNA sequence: TGTGCCAGCAGCCAAGAGCGGGTGAGCGAGCAGTACTTC. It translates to CASSQERVSEQYF.

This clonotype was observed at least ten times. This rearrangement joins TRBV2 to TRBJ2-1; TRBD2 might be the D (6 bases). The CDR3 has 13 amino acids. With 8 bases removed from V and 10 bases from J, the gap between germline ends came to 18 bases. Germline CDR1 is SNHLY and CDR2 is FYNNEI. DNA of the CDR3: TGTGCCAGCCGAAGGACGTATGGGGGGGAGCAGTTCTTC. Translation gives CASRRTYGGEQFF. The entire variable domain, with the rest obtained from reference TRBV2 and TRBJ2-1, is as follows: EPEVTQTPSHQVTQMGQEVILRCVPISNHLYFYWYRQILGQKVEFLVSFYNNEISEKSEIFDDQFSVERPDGSNFTLKIRSTKLEDSAMYFCASRRTYGGEQFFGPGTRLTVL.

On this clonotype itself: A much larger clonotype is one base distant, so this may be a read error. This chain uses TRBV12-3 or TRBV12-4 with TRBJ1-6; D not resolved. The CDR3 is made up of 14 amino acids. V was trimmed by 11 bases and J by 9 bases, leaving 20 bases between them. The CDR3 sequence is CAGTPNALSSPLHF. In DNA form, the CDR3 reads TGTGCCGGCACCCCCAACGCCCTAAGTTCACCCCTCCACTTT.

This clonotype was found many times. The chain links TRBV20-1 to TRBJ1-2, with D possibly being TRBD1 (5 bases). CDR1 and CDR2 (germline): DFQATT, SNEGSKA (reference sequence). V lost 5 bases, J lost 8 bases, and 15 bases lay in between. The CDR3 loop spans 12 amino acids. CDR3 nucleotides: TGCAGTGCTGTGATCGGGGCCGACGGCTACACCTTC. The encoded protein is CSAVIGADGYTF.

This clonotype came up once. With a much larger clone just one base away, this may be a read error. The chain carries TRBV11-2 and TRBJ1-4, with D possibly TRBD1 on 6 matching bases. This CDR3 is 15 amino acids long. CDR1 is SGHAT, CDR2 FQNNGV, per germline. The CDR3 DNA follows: TGTGCCAGCAACTTAGAGAGGGGGTTTAATGAAAAACTGTTTTTT. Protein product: CASNLERGFNEKLFF.

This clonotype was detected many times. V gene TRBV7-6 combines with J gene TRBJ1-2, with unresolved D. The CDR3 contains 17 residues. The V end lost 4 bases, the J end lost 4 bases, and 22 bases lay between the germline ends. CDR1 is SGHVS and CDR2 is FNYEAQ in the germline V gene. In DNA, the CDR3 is TGTGCCAGCAGCTATCGGTATGAATCTCGAAAGACCTATGGCTACACCTTC. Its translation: CASSYRYESRKTYGYTF.

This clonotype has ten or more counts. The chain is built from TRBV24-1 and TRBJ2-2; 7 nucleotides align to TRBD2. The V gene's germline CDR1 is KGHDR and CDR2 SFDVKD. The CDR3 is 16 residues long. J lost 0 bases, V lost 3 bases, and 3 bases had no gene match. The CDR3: CATSDQGLPNTGELFF. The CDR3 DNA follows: TGTGCCACCAGTGATCAGGGACTACCGAACACCGGGGAGCTGTTTTTT.

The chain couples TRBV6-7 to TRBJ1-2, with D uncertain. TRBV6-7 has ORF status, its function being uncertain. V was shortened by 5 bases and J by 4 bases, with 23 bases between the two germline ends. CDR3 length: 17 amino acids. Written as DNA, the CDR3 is TGTGCCAGCAGTCTTGTTGAGCGTATTCGAAAGACCTATGGCTACACCTTC. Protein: CASSLVERIRKTYGYTF.